The 6 T cell receptor beta chains listed next were all sequenced from one sample in a study of T-cell reconstitution after alpha-beta-depleted transplantation in children. This sample's TCRbeta library carried unique molecular identifier barcodes. MiXCR, applied by TCRdb to the PCR reads, yields one record per CDR3 protein. Of 450,000 to 600,000 distinct CDR3 sequences listed, 13% were seen once; the top ten hold over 2%. The sequencing used PBMCs, mostly from graft donor cells, collected 360 days after TCRalphabeta/CD19-depleted stem cell transplant. Receptors were obtained from a male patient aged 10 to 17 who had a stem cell transplant for acute myeloid leukemia, so the T cells may come from the graft donor.

The V and J genes are TRBV27 and TRBJ2-3, with D possibly called TRBD1 or TRBD2 (6 bases each). The V end was cut by 0 bases, the J end by 5 bases, with 21 bases between. Germline V gene sequence: CDR1 MNHEY, CDR2 SMNVEV (reference sequence). CDR3 length: 18 amino acids. CDR3 protein: CASSLSPGGGGKKDTQYF. The DNA for the CDR3 is TGTGCCAGCAGTTTATCCCCGGGCGGAGGGGGGAAGAAAGATACGCAGTATTTT.

The chain links TRBV3-1 to TRBJ2-3; weak D call: TRBD2 (6 bases). Trimming shortened V by 1 base and J by 7 bases, and 15 bases separated the two germline ends. The CDR3 runs to 15 residues. Germline V gene sequence: CDR1 LGHDT, CDR2 YNNKEL (reference sequence). CDR3 in amino acids: CASSQGAGGVNTQYF. The CDR3 nucleotides are TGTGCCAGCAGCCAAGGAGCAGGAGGGGTAAATACGCAGTATTTT.

This clonotype has a handful of counts. The V and J genes are TRBV3-1 and TRBJ2-7; the D gene is possibly TRBD2 (6 bases). Trimming stripped 2 bases from V and 10 bases from J, with 9 bases between. The CDR3 is 11 residues long. Germline-derived CDR1 and CDR2 are LGHDT and YNNKEL (reference sequence). This chain's CDR3 is CASSQPGVQYF. CDR3 in DNA: TGTGCCAGCAGCCAACCGGGAGTACAGTACTTC.

The gene calls are TRBV20-1 and TRBJ2-6, with D perhaps assigned TRBD1 or TRBD2 (5 bases each). Trimming cost V 5 bases and J 0 bases, with 17 bases left between them. Germline CDR1 and CDR2: DFQATT and SNEGSKA (reference sequence). The CDR3 contains 17 residues. CDR3 DNA: TGCAGTGCTGGATGGACGGGACCGGCCTCTGGGGCCAACGTCCTGACTTTC. Residues: CSAGWTGPASGANVLTF.

This clonotype was found many times. The chain uses TRBV7-9 and TRBJ2-5; D might be TRBD1 or TRBD2, each matching 5 bases. Germline CDR1 reads SEHNR; CDR2 reads FQNEAQ (reference sequence). The CDR3 covers 17 residues. Trimming pared 5 bases from V and 1 base from J, leaving 20 bases between. As DNA, the CDR3 is TGTGCCAGCAGCCTGGGGGAGATGGGCATTCTCCAAGAGACCCAGTACTTC. It translates to CASSLGEMGILQETQYF. Based on the CDR3 plus reference TRBV7-9 and TRBJ2-5, the full variable domain is DTGVSQNPRHKITKRGQNVTFRCDPISEHNRLYWYRQTLGQGPEFLTYFQNEAQLEKSRLLSDRFSAERPKGSFSTLEIQRTEQGDSAMYLCASSLGEMGILQETQYFGPGTRLLVL.

V usage is TRBV12-3 or TRBV12-4 and J usage is TRBJ2-2; TRBD2 agrees at 8 bases. V lost 6 bases to trimming and J lost 7 bases; unmatched junction nucleotides: 7. This CDR3 spans 14 amino acids. In DNA, the CDR3 is TGTGCCAGCAGACGGACTAGCTGGGGCGGGGAGCTGTTTTTT. It translates to CASRRTSWGGELFF.